The sample holds a few counts of the clone carrying this TCR beta chain. Its antigen remains unknown. With each sample, at least 5 micrograms of total RNA were extracted. The sample belongs to a study of blood T cells in healthy people across ages. Overall study findings and caveats: Both higher diversity and more naive CD4+ cells marked long-lived donors when set against aged donors.

The CDR3 contains 11 residues. In germline, CDR1 is MNHNS, CDR2 SASEGT. Trimming removed 6 bases at V and 2 bases at J, with 4 bases between. The use of a sample-barcoded 5' primer and a J-beta primer mix characterized a second PCR of 7 to 11 cycles. All cDNA molecules were each tagged by a template-switch adaptor with 12 random nucleotides. MiXCR was run by TCRdb on the 5' RACE reads, yielding one entry per CDR3 protein. The sample yields about 900,000 distinct CDR3 sequences, around 48% seen once. The rearrangement uses TRBV6-1 and TRBJ1-2; D gene ambiguous. Sequencing was carried out using blood. The sequence derives from a man younger than 45 in good health. CDR3 coding DNA: TGTGCCAGCAGAGGGAACTATGGCTACACCTTC. It encodes CASRGNYGYTF.